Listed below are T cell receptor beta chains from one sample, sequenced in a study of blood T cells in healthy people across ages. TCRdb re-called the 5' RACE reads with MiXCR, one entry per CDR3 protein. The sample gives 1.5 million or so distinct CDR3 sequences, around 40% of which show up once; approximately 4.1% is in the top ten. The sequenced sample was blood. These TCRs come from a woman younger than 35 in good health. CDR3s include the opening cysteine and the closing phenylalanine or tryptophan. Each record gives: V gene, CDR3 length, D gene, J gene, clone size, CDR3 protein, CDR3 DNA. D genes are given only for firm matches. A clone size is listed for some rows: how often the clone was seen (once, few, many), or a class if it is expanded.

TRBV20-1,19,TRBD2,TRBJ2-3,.,CSARDPLGTSGSFTDTQYF,TGCAGTGCTAGAGATCCCCTAGGGACTAGCGGGAGTTTCACAGATACGCAGTATTTT
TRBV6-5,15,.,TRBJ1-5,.,CASRIREYSNQPQHF,TGTGCCAGCAGGATACGGGAGTATAGCAATCAGCCCCAGCATTTT
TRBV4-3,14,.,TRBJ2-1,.,CASSQVHGYNEQFF,TGCGCCAGCAGCCAAGTTCATGGCTACAATGAGCAGTTCTTC
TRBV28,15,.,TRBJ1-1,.,CASSLRNRLNTEAFF,TGTGCCAGCAGTTTAAGGAACAGATTGAACACTGAAGCTTTCTTT
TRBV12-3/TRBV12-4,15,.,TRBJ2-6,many,CASSLQGSGANVLTF,TGTGCCAGCAGTTTACAGGGGTCTGGGGCCAACGTCCTGACTTTC
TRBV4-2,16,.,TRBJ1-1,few,CASSPRRGRENTEAFF,TGTGCCAGCAGCCCGCGGCGCGGCCGGGAGAACACTGAAGCTTTCTTT
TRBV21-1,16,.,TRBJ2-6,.,CASSKASVTGANVLTF,TGTGCCAGCAGCAAAGCATCAGTCACTGGGGCCAACGTCCTGACTTTC
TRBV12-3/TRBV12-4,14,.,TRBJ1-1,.,CASSFQISNTEAFF,TGTGCCAGCAGTTTTCAGATTAGTAACACTGAAGCTTTCTTT
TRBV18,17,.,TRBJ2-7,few,CASSPEDRTGSSYEQYF,TGTGCCAGCTCACCGGAGGATCGAACAGGGTCCTCCTACGAGCAGTACTTC
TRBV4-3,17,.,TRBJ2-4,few,CASSQELGYRDKNIQYF,TGCGCCAGCAGCCAAGAACTAGGGTATCGGGACAAAAACATTCAGTACTTC
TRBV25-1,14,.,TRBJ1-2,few,CASSELGSPNGYTF,TGTGCCAGCAGTGAATTAGGGAGTCCGAATGGCTACACCTTC
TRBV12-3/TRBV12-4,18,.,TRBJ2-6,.,CASSSPGVGGAGANALTF,TGTGCCAGCAGTTCCCCGGGGGTAGGGGGCGCTGGGGCCAACGCCCTGACTTTC
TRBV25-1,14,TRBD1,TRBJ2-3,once,CASSTGQGPDTQYF,TGTGCCAGCAGTACGGGACAGGGGCCAGATACGCAGTATTTT
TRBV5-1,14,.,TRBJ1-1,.,CASGKAATNTEAFF,TGCGCCAGCGGTAAGGCTGCCACGAACACTGAAGCTTTCTTT
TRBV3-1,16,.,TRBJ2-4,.,CASSQTKNLAKNIQYF,TGTGCCAGCAGCCAAACTAAGAACCTAGCCAAAAACATTCAGTACTTC
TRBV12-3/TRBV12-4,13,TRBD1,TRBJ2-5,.,CASTHRGRETQYF,TGTGCCAGCACTCACAGGGGTCGGGAGACCCAGTACTTC
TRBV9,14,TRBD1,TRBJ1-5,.,CASSPTTGKQPQHF,TGTGCCAGCAGCCCTACGACAGGGAAGCAGCCCCAGCATTTT
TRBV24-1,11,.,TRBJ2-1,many,CATSDFLVQFF,TGTGCCACCAGTGATTTCTTGGTGCAGTTCTTC